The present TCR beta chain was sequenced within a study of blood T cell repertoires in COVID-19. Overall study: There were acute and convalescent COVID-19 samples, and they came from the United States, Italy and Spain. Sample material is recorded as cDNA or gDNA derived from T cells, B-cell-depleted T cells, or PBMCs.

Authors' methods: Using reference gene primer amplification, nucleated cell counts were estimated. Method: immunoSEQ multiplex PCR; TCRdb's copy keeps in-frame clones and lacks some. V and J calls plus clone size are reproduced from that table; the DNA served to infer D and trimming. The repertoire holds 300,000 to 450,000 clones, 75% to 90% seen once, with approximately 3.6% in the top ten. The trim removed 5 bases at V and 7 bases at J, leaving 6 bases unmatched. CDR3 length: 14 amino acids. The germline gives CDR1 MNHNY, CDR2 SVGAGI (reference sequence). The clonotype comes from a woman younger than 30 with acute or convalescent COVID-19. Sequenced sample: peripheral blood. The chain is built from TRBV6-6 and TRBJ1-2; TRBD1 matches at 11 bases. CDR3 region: CASSQGQGAPGYTF. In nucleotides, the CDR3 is TGTGCCAGCAGTCAAGGACAGGGGGCGCCTGGCTACACCTTC.